This T cell receptor (beta chain) was observed in a study of cytomegalovirus exposure and HLA in healthy donors. Notes on the study in general: Rarity marked most TCR sequences, yet some public TCRs occurred in many donors.

Produced via immunoSEQ multiplex PCR; TCRdb's table is partial and in-frame only. The table includes about 260,000 clones, roughly 88% detected once. The CDR3 totals 11 residues. Deletions cut 8 bases from V and 4 bases from J, with 7 bases between. CDR1 is SGHRS, CDR2 YFSETQ, per germline. As to this clone: Its antigen is still unknown.

This sequence originates from a woman younger than 45 in good health and CMV-seronegative. The V call is TRBV5-1, the J call TRBJ2-4; D is undetermined. The sequenced material came from PBMCs. The CDR3 here is CARIQKNIQYF. For the CDR3, the DNA is TGCGCCAGGATACAGAAAAACATTCAGTACTTC.